The 14 T cell receptor beta chains below come from one sample, sequenced in a study of T cells in Graves' hyperthyroidism and ophthalmopathy (dated by TCRdb to the late 2010s). The library was prepared using multiplex PCR. Instrument used: Illumina HiSeq 2000. TCR beta CDR3 regions were amplified from RNA transcripts. A first-round RT-PCR of the TCR CDR3 used the HTBI primer set with the Qiagen OneStep RT-PCR kit. TCRdb reanalyzed the raw reads on its own, using fastp at Q25 for trimming and MiXCR for clone calling, and kept in-frame beta chains. When rows share a CDR3 protein, they turn into one entry using the most common DNA and genes. Recorded for this sample are 250,000 or so distinct CDR3 sequences; 15% of them occurred a single time. Roughly 31% of the sample goes to the ten largest clones. Sequencing was carried out using blood. The receptor source for this set is a woman between 50 and 59 years old with Graves' hyperthyroidism that later progressed to Graves' ophthalmopathy.

This clonotype was detected only a few times. The V and J genes are TRBV15 and TRBJ1-5; D gene uncertain. The CDR3 spans 16 residues. Germline V gene sequence: CDR1 LNHNV, CDR2 YYDKDF (reference sequence). Trimming pared 1 base from V and 0 bases from J, leaving 10 bases between. CDR3 bases: TGTGCCACCAGCAGAGGGAACGGAGTTAGCAATCAGCCCCAGCATTTT. This codes for CATSRGNGVSNQPQHF.

This clonotype was seen many times. The V and J genes are TRBV18 and TRBJ2-1; the D gene is possibly TRBD2 (6 bases). Germline V lookup: CDR1 KGHSH, CDR2 LQKENI. The CDR3 sequence is 16 residues long. Trimming stripped 3 bases from V and 2 bases from J, with 14 bases between. CDR3 residues: CASSPAGGTPYNEQFF. The DNA for the CDR3 is TGTGCCAGCTCACCGGCGGGCGGGACCCCCTACAATGAGCAGTTCTTC.

V usage is TRBV3-1 and J usage is TRBJ2-7; maybe TRBD1 (6 bases). The CDR3 extends over 12 amino acids. Germline V lookup: CDR1 LGHDT, CDR2 YNNKEL (reference sequence). V shed 3 bases and J shed 7 bases, with 10 bases lying between them. The CDR3 bases are TGTGCCAGCAGCCAGGGGGCCAGGGAGCAGTACTTC. Its translation: CASSQGAREQYF.

This clonotype was found many times. V is TRBV11-2 and J is TRBJ2-1; 13 nucleotides match TRBD2. The germline V gene has CDR1 SGHAT and CDR2 FQNNGV. Losses at the gene ends were 0 bases for V and 10 bases for J; bases not matched to a gene: 18. The CDR3 has 20 residues. Written as DNA, the CDR3 is TGTGCCAGCAGCTTAGATCGTTCCAACCTACTAGCGGGAGGGCCTCAGGAGCAGTTCTTC. It specifies CASSLDRSNLLAGGPQEQFF.

There are many counts of this clonotype. CDR3 DNA: TGTGCCAGCAGTATTGGACAGGGGAGCAATGAGCAGTTCTTC. Translated, it gives CASSIGQGSNEQFF. V usage is TRBV28 and J usage is TRBJ2-1; 9 bases agree with TRBD1. Germline lookup yields CDR1 MDHEN and CDR2 SYDVKM. Trimming at V came to 5 bases and at J to 6 bases, leaving 5 bases not matched to a gene. The CDR3 is 14 amino acids.

There are many counts of this clonotype. The V and J genes are TRBV18 and TRBJ1-4, with D hard to call. V gave up 2 bases and J gave up 0 bases, with 13 bases separating them. The germline CDR1 and CDR2 sequences are KGHSH and LQKENI. This CDR3 contains 17 residues. The CDR3 bases are TGTGCCAGCTCACCAGCCAACGTGATTGCAACTAATGAAAAACTGTTTTTT. As protein: CASSPANVIATNEKLFF.

This clonotype came up a few times. The chain is built from TRBV7-8 and TRBJ2-1; D uncertain. CDR1 is SGHVS and CDR2 is FQNEAQ in the germline V gene. This CDR3 region has 13 residues. The germline V and J ends were trimmed by 1 base and 15 bases, with 16 bases remaining between them. Here the CDR3 reads CASSLEYSARWFF. The CDR3 DNA sequence: TGTGCCAGCAGCTTAGAGTATTCCGCTAGATGGTTCTTC.

This clonotype was detected many times. The genes are TRBV2 and TRBJ2-5; D uncertain. Germline CDR1 SNHLY, CDR2 FYNNEI. The CDR3 runs to 14 residues. V lost 2 bases to trimming and J lost 1 base, with 8 bases between them. The CDR3 sequence: CASSERQLQETQYF. The CDR3 region has the DNA TGTGCCAGCAGTGAACGGCAACTCCAAGAGACCCAGTACTTC.

The V call is TRBV12-3 or TRBV12-4, the J call TRBJ1-1, with a tentative D call TRBD1 (6 bases). The CDR3 consists of 16 residues. V lost 1 base to trimming and J lost 5 bases, with 17 bases between them. The CDR3 DNA sequence: TGTGCCAGCAGTTTAGGAACAGGGAAGGGAGGGACTGAAGCTTTCTTT. This sequence encodes CASSLGTGKGGTEAFF.

The V gene is TRBV6-1, the J gene TRBJ2-1; 8 bases line up with TRBD2. From germline, CDR1 is MNHNS and CDR2 SASEGT. The V segment lost 6 bases and the J segment 9 bases; nucleotides outside the gene matches: 19. CDR3 length equals 17 residues. CDR3 loop: CASSEAPTGLVNAEQFF. The CDR3 nucleotides are TGTGCCAGCAGCGAGGCCCCAACGGGACTAGTCAACGCTGAGCAGTTCTTC.

This clonotype occurred a few times. The V call is TRBV5-6, the J call TRBJ2-2; D is ambiguous. V was pared by 0 bases and J by 1 base, with 10 bases between. Per germline, CDR1 SGHDT and CDR2 YYEEEE. This CDR3 contains 16 residues. The CDR3 spells CASSLGLRRNTGELFF. CDR3 nucleotide sequence: TGTGCCAGCAGCTTGGGGCTCCGACGGAACACCGGGGAGCTGTTTTTT.

This clonotype was observed many times. The gene calls are TRBV2 and TRBJ2-7, with D possibly being TRBD1 (6 bases). Germline V CDR1 and CDR2: SNHLY, FYNNEI. This CDR3 is built from 14 residues. V dropped 0 bases and J dropped 2 bases, with 8 bases sitting between them. Here the CDR3 DNA reads TGTGCCAGCAGTGAAGCGGGGGCTGCCTACGAGCAGTACTTC. Translating gives CASSEAGAAYEQYF.

In its sample, this clonotype was seen many times. The junction differs from germline at one of its ends, possibly a read error. The rearrangement uses TRBV28 and TRBJ2-5, with 10 nucleotides matching TRBD1. The CDR3 is 16 amino acids. Germline assignment: CDR1 MDHEN and CDR2 SYDVKM. In DNA, the CDR3 is TGTGCCAGCAGTAGTAGGATTGAGGACAGGGGGGGGCCAGTAAGCTTC. Protein product: CASSSRIEDRGGPVSF.

This clonotype was seen many times. The J gene is TRBJ2-1, the V gene TRBV13, with 7 bases lining up with TRBD2. This CDR3 spans 17 amino acids. Germline V gene data show CDR1 as PRHDT and CDR2 as FYEKMQ (reference sequence). J gave up 4 bases and V 2 bases, and 11 bases lay outside the gene matches. The CDR3 nucleotides read TGTGCCAGCAGCTTAAAAGGGAGGGCCGAGGCATACAATGAGCAGTTCTTC. It specifies CASSLKGRAEAYNEQFF.